A selection of T cell receptor beta chains follows, all from one sample in a study of OX40 agonist ivuxolimab in advanced cancers. Here immunoSEQ multiplex PCR was the method, and the copy in TCRdb shows in-frame clones only, minus some. The sample lists 30,000 to 35,000 clones, approximately 80% occurring once. The sequenced sample was CD4+ or CD8+ T cells sorted from blood, obtained in a trial of the OX40 agonist ivuxolimab. The origin of the receptors is an adult with an advanced solid tumor such as melanoma, head and neck, liver or kidney cancer. Each CDR3 is given with its conserved first and last residue. The D gene is left open where the match is weak. Clone size is not always given. Where it is, it says once, few, many or a class for expanded clones.

d_gene	abundance	v_gene	j_gene	CDR3nt	CDR3aa
TRBD1	.	TRBV28	TRBJ2-1	TGTGCCAGCAGTTTAAGAACAGGGGCCAATGAGCAGTTCTTC	CASSLRTGANEQFF
TRBD1	.	TRBV6-5	TRBJ1-1	TGTGCCAGCAGTCGGACAGGGATGAACACTGAAGCTTTCTTT	CASSRTGMNTEAFF
.	.	TRBV19	TRBJ1-2	TGTGCCAGTCACTTTAGGACGGGTGGCTACACCTTC	CASHFRTGGYTF
.	.	TRBV6-5	TRBJ2-7	TGTGCCAGCAGCCAACAGCTGAGCTTGCCCTACGAGCAGTACTTC	CASSQQLSLPYEQYF
TRBD1	.	TRBV28	TRBJ1-5	TGTGCCAGCAGACCGACAGGGGGCACGGGCAATCAGCCCCAGCATTTT	CASRPTGGTGNQPQHF
.	.	TRBV19	TRBJ1-4	TGTGCCAGTATGGCCCAGGGTAAAGCTAATGAAAAACTGTTTTTT	CASMAQGKANEKLFF
TRBD2	.	TRBV6-1	TRBJ2-3	TGTGCCAGCAGTGAACTAGCGGGGGACCTCACAGATACGCAGTATTTT	CASSELAGDLTDTQYF
.	.	TRBV18	TRBJ2-7	TGTGCCAGCTCACCACAGGAAGGGCCCTACGAGCAGTACTTC	CASSPQEGPYEQYF
TRBD2	few	TRBV2	TRBJ2-3	TGTGCCAGCAGTCTCGGACTAGCGGGAGGCAACCACCGTACAGATACGCAGTATTTT	CASSLGLAGGNHRTDTQYF
TRBD2	few	TRBV5-1	TRBJ2-2	TGCGCCAGCAGCCTAGGGACTAGCGGGACTCTCACCGGGGAGCTGTTTTTT	CASSLGTSGTLTGELFF
.	.	TRBV13	TRBJ2-1	TGTGCCAGCAGCTCCCGAAGGCTAGCGTATTCCTACAATGAGCAGTTCTTC	CASSSRRLAYSYNEQFF
.	.	TRBV6-5	TRBJ1-5	TGTGCCAGCAGTTACGGCTTACTACAGCCCCAGCATTTT	CASSYGLLQPQHF
TRBD1	.	TRBV23-1	TRBJ1-5	TGCGCCAGCAGTCAATGTATGACGGACAGGGGGCTCAGCAATCAGCCCCAGCATTTT	CASSQCMTDRGLSNQPQHF
TRBD2	.	TRBV30	TRBJ2-3	TGTGCCTGGAGCGGCCCGGGGGGAGCGGGAGGGCGAGATACGCAGTATTTT	CAWSGPGGAGGRDTQYF
.	.	TRBV10-3	TRBJ1-6	TGTGCCAGCAGTTTGGGGACTGCCGATAATTCACCCCTCCACTTT	CASSLGTADNSPLHF
.	.	TRBV7-3	TRBJ2-7	TGTGCCAGCAGCTTAACGCACAGGGTGAAGGAAGAGCAGTACTTC	CASSLTHRVKEEQYF
TRBD1	.	TRBV14	TRBJ2-7	TGTGCCAGCAGCCAGACAGGGGGGACTTACGAGCAGTACTTC	CASSQTGGTYEQYF
TRBD1	.	TRBV5-1	TRBJ1-1	TGCGCCAGCAGCCCCCGGGGGGGACAGGGTTTCACTGAAGCTTTCTTT	CASSPRGGQGFTEAFF
.	once	TRBV5-6	TRBJ1-5	TGTGCCAGCAGCGTGGGACCCTACCCCATAGGCAATCAGCCCCAGCATTTT	CASSVGPYPIGNQPQHF
.	.	TRBV7-8	TRBJ2-6	TGTGCCAGCAGCCGTTTGAGCCAAGGGACTGGGGCCAACGTCCTGACTTTC	CASSRLSQGTGANVLTF
.	.	TRBV29-1	TRBJ2-2	TGCAGCGCGTCGCTGGGGGTCAACACCGGGGAGCTGTTTTTT	CSASLGVNTGELFF
.	.	TRBV19	TRBJ1-1	TGTGCCAGTATTTCGAGAGGGGGGGCCGTTGAAGCTTTCTTT	CASISRGGAVEAFF
.	.	TRBV28	TRBJ1-2	TGTGCCAGCGCCAGACAGTATGGCTACACCTTC	CASARQYGYTF
.	once	TRBV7-3	TRBJ2-7	TGTGCCAGCAGCTTAGGGGGGACTGCCGAGCAGTACTTC	CASSLGGTAEQYF
.	.	TRBV2	TRBJ2-7	TGTGCCAGCAGTGAAGGAAGAGGACTAAGCTCCTACGAGCAGTACTTC	CASSEGRGLSSYEQYF
.	.	TRBV18	TRBJ1-3	TGTGCCAGCTCACCCAACGGCCCCAGTACCTCTGGAAACACCATATATTTT	CASSPNGPSTSGNTIYF
TRBD2	once	TRBV6-6	TRBJ2-5	TGTGCCAGCACCCCCTGGGCCGCGGGAGGGGAGACCCAGTACTTC	CASTPWAAGGETQYF
.	.	TRBV21-1	TRBJ2-7	TGTGCCAGCAGTACAACGGGGCGGGGGGGATACGAGCAGTACTTC	CASSTTGRGGYEQYF
TRBD1	.	TRBV7-6	TRBJ1-1	TGTGCCAGCAGCCTGGGACAGGGAAGGACTGAAGCTTTCTTT	CASSLGQGRTEAFF
.	few	TRBV6-1	TRBJ1-1	TGTGCCAGCAGTCCAACCACGCTGAACACTGAAGCTTTCTTT	CASSPTTLNTEAFF
.	.	TRBV6-5	TRBJ2-1	TGTGCCAGCAGTTTCCAAAGTAGTGGCCCTCTAAATGAGCAGTTCTTC	CASSFQSSGPLNEQFF
.	.	TRBV5-3	TRBJ2-3	TGTGCCAGAAGCCCTCCTAGAGGCCTAGCGACAGATACGCAGTATTTT	CARSPPRGLATDTQYF